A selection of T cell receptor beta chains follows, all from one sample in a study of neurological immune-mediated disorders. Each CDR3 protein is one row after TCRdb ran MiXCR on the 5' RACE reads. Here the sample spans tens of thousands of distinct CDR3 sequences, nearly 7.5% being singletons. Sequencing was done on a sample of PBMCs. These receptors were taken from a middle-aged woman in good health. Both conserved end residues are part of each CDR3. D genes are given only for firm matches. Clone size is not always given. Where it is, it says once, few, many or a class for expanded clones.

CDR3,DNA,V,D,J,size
CATTLREFYGYTF,TGTGCCACCACCCTTCGAGAGTTCTATGGCTACACCTTC,TRBV6-6,-,TRBJ1-2,many
CASRLGTGGSGSDGYTF,TGTGCCAGCAGGCTAGGGACAGGGGGCTCAGGTTCTGATGGCTACACCTTC,TRBV7-9,TRBD1,TRBJ1-2,many
CSARDRAREFF,TGCAGTGCTAGAGATCGGGCCAGGGAGTTCTTC,TRBV20-1,-,TRBJ2-1,-
CASTPPGAGQPQHF,TGTGCCAGCACCCCCCCGGGGGCGGGACAGCCCCAGCATTTT,TRBV28,-,TRBJ1-5,many
CASSFYPAGDSYNEQFF,TGTGCCAGCAGCTTTTATCCAGCGGGGGACTCCTACAATGAGCAGTTCTTC,TRBV5-8,TRBD2,TRBJ2-1,many
CASSEGVSMNTEAFF,TGTGCCAGCAGTGAAGGGGTCTCCATGAACACTGAAGCTTTCTTT,TRBV25-1,-,TRBJ1-1,many
CSARRTSGIVGELFF,TGCAGTGCTAGGCGTACTAGCGGGATCGTCGGGGAGCTGTTTTTT,TRBV20-1,TRBD2,TRBJ2-2,many
CASSGPLAGDGQFF,TGTGCCAGCAGTGGCCCCCTAGCGGGGGACGGGCAGTTCTTC,TRBV2,TRBD2,TRBJ2-1,few
CASSLGLAGPQNIQYF,TGTGCCAGCAGTTTAGGACTAGCGGGGCCACAAAACATTCAGTACTTC,TRBV28,TRBD2,TRBJ2-4,many
CASSWGQGINGYTF,TGTGCCAGCAGTTGGGGACAGGGTATCAATGGCTACACCTTC,TRBV12-3/TRBV12-4,TRBD1,TRBJ1-2,many
CASSLTSGRSGVQETQYF,TGTGCCAGCAGTCTGACTAGCGGGAGGAGCGGGGTCCAAGAGACCCAGTACTTC,TRBV28,TRBD2,TRBJ2-5,-
CASSLTEIQPQHF,TGTGCCAGCAGTTTAACGGAGATTCAGCCCCAGCATTTT,TRBV12-3/TRBV12-4,-,TRBJ1-5,many
CSAWSTADKLTDTQYF,TGCAGTGCTTGGAGTACAGCCGATAAACTCACAGATACGCAGTATTTT,TRBV20-1,-,TRBJ2-3,-
CASSSIVGEQFF,TGTGCCAGCAGCTCAATCGTAGGTGAGCAGTTCTTC,TRBV7-6,-,TRBJ2-1,few
CASSRLASFGTDTQYF,TGTGCCAGCAGCCGACTAGCATCCTTCGGCACAGATACGCAGTATTTT,TRBV14,TRBD2,TRBJ2-3,many
CASSLEAAQETQYF,TGCGCCAGCAGCTTGGAGGCGGCTCAAGAGACCCAGTACTTC,TRBV5-1,-,TRBJ2-5,many
CASSQVNGVQGNTIYF,TGCGCCAGCAGCCAAGTTAACGGGGTGCAAGGAAACACCATATATTTT,TRBV4-1,-,TRBJ1-3,many
CASSTTGRDGYTF,TGTGCCAGCAGCACGACAGGGAGGGATGGCTACACCTTC,TRBV9,TRBD1,TRBJ1-2,many
CASSSEFTGQVNQPQHF,TGTGCCAGCAGTTCTGAGTTTACAGGGCAGGTAAATCAGCCCCAGCATTTT,TRBV6-2/TRBV6-3,-,TRBJ1-5,few
CASSQLSRNEQFF,TGTGCCAGCAGCCAATTGAGTCGCAATGAGCAGTTCTTC,TRBV14,-,TRBJ2-1,many
CSARDRQKISPQHF,TGCAGTGCTAGAGATAGGCAGAAAATCAGCCCCCAGCATTTT,TRBV20-1,-,TRBJ1-5,many
CASSPGLASDTQYF,TGTGCCAGCAGCCCAGGACTAGCGTCAGATACGCAGTATTTT,TRBV7-8,TRBD2,TRBJ2-3,many
CASSSQDTGELFF,TGTGCCAGCAGCTCACAGGACACCGGGGAGCTGTTTTTT,TRBV6-6,-,TRBJ2-2,many
CSARDLQTSGSYEQYF,TGCAGTGCTAGAGACCTGCAGACTAGCGGCAGCTACGAGCAGTACTTC,TRBV20-1,TRBD2,TRBJ2-7,many
CASSGQGDYGYTF,TGCGCCAGCAGCGGACAGGGGGACTATGGCTACACCTTC,TRBV5-1,TRBD1,TRBJ1-2,many
CSLRGEGADTQYF,TGCAGCCTGCGGGGGGAAGGCGCAGATACGCAGTATTTT,TRBV29-1,TRBD2,TRBJ2-3,many
CASSSTVNTEAFF,TGTGCCAGCAGTTCTACAGTGAACACTGAAGCTTTCTTT,TRBV6-5,-,TRBJ1-1,many
CASSLEENSPLHF,TGCGCCAGCAGCTTGGAAGAGAATTCACCCCTCCACTTT,TRBV5-1,-,TRBJ1-6,many
CSAYDRAEAFF,TGCAGTGCTTACGACAGGGCTGAAGCTTTCTTT,TRBV20-1,TRBD1,TRBJ1-1,many
CASSFGVPRDGYTF,TGTGCCAGCAGTTTCGGCGTCCCAAGGGATGGCTACACCTTC,TRBV12-3/TRBV12-4,-,TRBJ1-2,many
CASSLRTANTEAFF,TGCGCCAGCAGCCTCCGGACGGCGAACACTGAAGCTTTCTTT,TRBV5-1,-,TRBJ1-1,many
CASSLAPGGESRTNEKLFF,TGTGCCAGCAGCTTAGCCCCTGGCGGGGAGTCTAGGACTAATGAAAAACTGTTTTTT,TRBV7-8,-,TRBJ1-4,many
CSVRTAPDTQYF,TGCAGCGTTCGGACTGCCCCAGATACGCAGTATTTT,TRBV29-1,-,TRBJ2-3,many
CASSFGGPAKNIQYF,TGTGCCAGCAGCTTCGGGGGGCCGGCCAAAAACATTCAGTACTTC,TRBV7-9,-,TRBJ2-4,many
CATRKGPPTDKQYF,TGTGCCACCAGAAAGGGACCACCTACAGATAAGCAGTATTTT,TRBV28,-,TRBJ2-3,-
CASSEGGPQPQHF,TGCGCCAGCAGTGAGGGAGGGCCTCAGCCCCAGCATTTT,TRBV10-2,-,TRBJ1-5,few
CSVVGGIADTQYF,TGCAGCGTTGTGGGGGGCATCGCAGATACGCAGTATTTT,TRBV29-1,-,TRBJ2-3,many
CASSGEGRTDTQYF,TGCGCCAGCAGTGGCGAGGGGAGGACAGATACGCAGTATTTT,TRBV10-2,-,TRBJ2-3,many
CASSDWGEQPQHF,TGCGCCAGCAGTGACTGGGGCGAGCAGCCCCAGCATTTT,TRBV10-2,-,TRBJ1-5,many
CASSLRAGEYNEQFF,TGTGCCAGCAGCCTTAGGGCAGGGGAGTACAATGAGCAGTTCTTC,TRBV4-2,-,TRBJ2-1,-
CASSIGTSEETQYF,TGTGCCAGCAGTATCGGGACTAGCGAAGAGACCCAGTACTTC,TRBV28,TRBD2,TRBJ2-5,many
CASSLESRNTEAFF,TGTGCCAGCAGCTTAGAGAGCAGGAACACTGAAGCTTTCTTT,TRBV7-9,-,TRBJ1-1,many
CASSKGGYNSPLHF,TGTGCCAGTAGTAAGGGGGGATATAATTCACCCCTCCACTTT,TRBV19,-,TRBJ1-6,few
CATSEGDRVDYTF,TGCGCCACCTCCGAGGGCGACAGGGTTGACTACACCTTC,TRBV5-1,TRBD1,TRBJ1-2,many
CASSRLRGDQPQHF,TGTGCCAGCAGCCGCCTCAGGGGGGATCAGCCCCAGCATTTT,TRBV2,TRBD1,TRBJ1-5,many
CASSSSGTNNEQFF,TGCGCCAGCAGCTCCTCCGGGACTAACAATGAGCAGTTCTTC,TRBV5-1,TRBD2,TRBJ2-1,many
CASSYLHRAGDGYTF,TGCGCCAGCAGCTACCTCCACCGGGCTGGGGATGGCTACACCTTC,TRBV4-1,-,TRBJ1-2,many
CSATTPSGSSYNEQFF,TGCAGTGCTACCACTCCGAGCGGGAGCTCCTACAATGAGCAGTTCTTC,TRBV20-1,TRBD2,TRBJ2-1,many
CATQRQGADTQYF,TGTGCCACCCAACGACAGGGTGCAGATACGCAGTATTTT,TRBV5-5,TRBD1,TRBJ2-3,many
CASSVGGGLAGVPGELFF,TGTGCCAGCAGCGTAGGAGGGGGACTAGCGGGAGTCCCCGGGGAGCTGTTTTTT,TRBV9,TRBD2,TRBJ2-2,few
CASSFTGLDTEAFF,TGTGCCAGCAGTTTCACAGGGTTGGACACTGAAGCTTTCTTT,TRBV28,-,TRBJ1-1,many
CASRQGVDKNIQYF,TGCGCCAGCAGACAGGGGGTCGACAAAAACATTCAGTACTTC,TRBV5-1,TRBD1,TRBJ2-4,many
CASSLRGAWTGALLLSTDTQYF,TGTGCCAGCAGCTTAAGGGGGGCCTGGACGGGGGCCCTCCTCCTAAGCACAGATACGCAGTATTTT,TRBV7-8,-,TRBJ2-3,many
CASSFGQSSGNTIYF,TGCGCCAGCAGCTTCGGACAGAGCTCTGGAAACACCATATATTTT,TRBV5-1,-,TRBJ1-3,many
CASSSYGTSGYNEQFF,TGTGCCAGCAGTTCATATGGGACTAGCGGATACAATGAGCAGTTCTTC,TRBV27,TRBD2,TRBJ2-1,many
CASTHGAASSYEQYF,TGTGCCAGCACCCACGGGGCCGCGAGCTCCTACGAGCAGTACTTC,TRBV5-5,-,TRBJ2-7,many
CASSSGTRGFGETQYF,TGTGCCAGCAGTTCCGGGACTAGAGGGTTCGGGGAGACCCAGTACTTC,TRBV12-3/TRBV12-4,TRBD2,TRBJ2-5,many
CASSHPLRGDEQFF,TGCGCCAGCAGCCACCCTTTGCGAGGTGATGAGCAGTTCTTC,TRBV4-1,-,TRBJ2-1,many